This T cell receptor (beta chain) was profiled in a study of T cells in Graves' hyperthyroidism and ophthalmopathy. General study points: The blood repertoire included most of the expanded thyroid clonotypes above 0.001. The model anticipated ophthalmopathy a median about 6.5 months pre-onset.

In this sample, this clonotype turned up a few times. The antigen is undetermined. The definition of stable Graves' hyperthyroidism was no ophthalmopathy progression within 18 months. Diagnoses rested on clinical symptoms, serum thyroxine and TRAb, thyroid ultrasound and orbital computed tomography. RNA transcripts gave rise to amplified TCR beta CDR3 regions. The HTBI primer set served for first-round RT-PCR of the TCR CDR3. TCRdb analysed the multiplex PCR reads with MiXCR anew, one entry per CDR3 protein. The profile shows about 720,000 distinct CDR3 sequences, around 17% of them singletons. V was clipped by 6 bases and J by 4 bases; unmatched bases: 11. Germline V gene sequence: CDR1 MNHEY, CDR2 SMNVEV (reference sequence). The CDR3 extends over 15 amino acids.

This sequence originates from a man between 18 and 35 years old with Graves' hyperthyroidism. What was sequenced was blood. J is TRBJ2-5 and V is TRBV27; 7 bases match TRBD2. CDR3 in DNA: TGTGCCAGCAGGCGGCTAGCGGATCCAACAGAGACCCAGTACTTC. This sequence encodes CASRRLADPTETQYF.